Shown below are 26 T cell receptor beta chains from a single sample sequenced in a study of T-cell memory formation after mild COVID-19. TCRdb re-derived calls from the 5' RACE reads in MiXCR, one entry per CDR3 protein. In the table there are 250,000 or so distinct CDR3 sequences, over 15% of which are singletons. Sequencing was done on a sample of PBMCs or a T cell subset sorted from them (not recorded which). The receptor set was obtained from a man between 18 and 29 years old who had mild COVID-19 (a few samples of this study predate the infection). Cell type and time point are not known.

This clonotype was detected only a few times. The chain has TRBV7-9 and TRBJ2-1, with 9 bases identical to TRBD2. The CDR3 covers 17 residues. Germline V gene data show CDR1 as SEHNR and CDR2 as FQNEAQ (reference sequence). V was clipped by 5 bases and J by 3 bases; unmatched bases: 11. CDR3 nucleotides: TGTGCCAGCAGCCCGAAACCTAGCGGGGACATCTACAATGAGCAGTTCTTC. As protein: CASSPKPSGDIYNEQFF.

A few counts support this clonotype. The chain links TRBV6-5 to TRBJ2-7, with 9 bases aligning to TRBD1. The germline V gene encodes CDR1 MNHEY and CDR2 SVGAGI. V lost 7 bases, J lost 3 bases, and 7 bases stayed unmatched. The CDR3 is made up of 14 amino acids. CDR3 region: CASTVTGGGYEQYF. CDR3 bases: TGTGCCAGCACTGTCACAGGGGGCGGCTACGAGCAGTACTTC.

The chain links TRBV2 to TRBJ2-5, with D possibly called TRBD1 or TRBD2 (6 bases each). This CDR3 spans 15 amino acids. CDR1 SNHLY and CDR2 FYNNEI come from the germline V gene. Trimming shortened V by 3 bases and J by 3 bases, and 14 bases separated the two germline ends. In nucleotides, the CDR3 is TGTGCCAGCAGTGAGTCTTACAGGGAGGAAGAGACCCAGTACTTC. Residues: CASSESYREEETQYF.

This clonotype was seen more than once but under ten times. The CDR3 loop is CASSPGLAEETQYF. The CDR3, as DNA: TGCGCCAGCAGCCCGGGACTAGCTGAGGAGACCCAGTACTTC. This chain links TRBV5-1 with TRBJ2-5, with 9 positions matching TRBD2. The CDR3 sequence is 14 residues long. The V gene end was trimmed by 4 bases and the J gene end by 5 bases; junction bases not matched to a gene: 6. Germline assignment: CDR1 SGHRS and CDR2 YFSETQ.

This clonotype was recorded a few times. CDR3 nucleotides: TGTGCCAGCAGCCCTCGACTAGCGGGGGGCCCGCGAGAAACCGGGGAGCTGTTTTTT. Amino acids: CASSPRLAGGPRETGELFF. The V gene is TRBV7-3, the J gene TRBJ2-2; 13 positions agree with TRBD2. J gave up 5 bases and V 5 bases, and 14 bases lay outside the gene matches. This CDR3 has 19 residues. Germline V CDR1 and CDR2: SGHTA, FQGTGA.

This clonotype occurred a few times. The chain employs TRBV6-6 and TRBJ1-5; no firm D call. Between the trimmed V and J ends, which lost 2 bases and 7 bases, there was a span of 6 bases. This CDR3 has 12 residues. Germline V gene sequence: CDR1 MNHNY, CDR2 SVGAGI (reference sequence). CDR3 coding DNA: TGTGCCAGCAGTTACCAGGAACAGCCCCAGCATTTT. Its translation: CASSYQEQPQHF.

This chain connects TRBV29-1 to TRBJ1-1; D is unclear. The germline gives CDR1 SQVTM, CDR2 ANQGSEA. Trimming stripped 8 bases from V and 7 bases from J, with 11 bases between. CDR3 length equals 10 residues. The CDR3 region has the DNA TGCAGCTCTTACCATATTGAAGCTTTCTTT. This encodes CSSYHIEAFF.

The chain recombines TRBV12-3 or TRBV12-4 with TRBJ2-3; no clear D gene. CDR3 length equals 14 residues. The V gene lost 5 bases and the J gene lost 1 base, with 10 bases spanning the gap. This CDR3 reads CASSRLSGTDTQYF. The CDR3 DNA follows: TGTGCCAGCAGTCGTCTGAGCGGCACAGATACGCAGTATTTT.

The chain carries TRBV5-1 and TRBJ2-1, with 8 bases fitting TRBD2. This CDR3 spans 17 amino acids. With 1 base clipped from V and 2 bases from J, the junction kept 8 bases outside the gene matches. The V gene's germline CDR1 is SGHRS and CDR2 YFSETQ. The CDR3: CASSLRGGGITYNEQFF. The CDR3 coding sequence is TGCGCCAGCAGCTTGCGGGGCGGGGGGATTACCTACAATGAGCAGTTCTTC.

This clonotype was detected a few times. The chain links TRBV29-1 to TRBJ1-1; D may be TRBD1 (6 bases). Deletions cut 8 bases from V and 0 bases from J, with 13 bases between. This CDR3 contains 13 residues. Germline V lookup: CDR1 SQVTM, CDR2 ANQGSEA. CDR3 protein: CSSEGHLNTEAFF. In DNA form, the CDR3 reads TGCAGCTCCGAGGGACATCTGAACACTGAAGCTTTCTTT.

To note about this clonotype: A much larger clone sits a single nucleotide away, making a read error possible. V and J are TRBV5-1 and TRBJ2-3; no reliable D call. Germline V gene sequence: CDR1 SGHRS, CDR2 YFSETQ. The CDR3 spans 12 residues. Trimming pared 0 bases from V and 5 bases from J, leaving 4 bases between. CDR3 sequence (DNA): TGCGCCAGCAGCTTGGAGGTAGATACGCAGTATTTT. Protein: CASSLEVDTQYF.

CDR3 DNA sequence: TGTGCCAGCAGCTTGGGGACAGGGGCAGAAGGCTACACCTTC. Translating it yields CASSLGTGAEGYTF. The V gene is TRBV11-2, the J gene TRBJ1-2; 10 positions agree with TRBD1. CDR1 is SGHAT and CDR2 is FQNNGV in the germline V gene. This CDR3 contains 14 residues. The V gene end was trimmed by 3 bases and the J gene end by 8 bases; junction bases not matched to a gene: 6.

This clonotype was found a few times. V usage is TRBV27 and J usage is TRBJ2-7; 7 nucleotides line up with TRBD1. Per germline, CDR1 MNHEY and CDR2 SMNVEV (reference sequence). The V segment lost 3 bases and the J segment 2 bases; nucleotides outside the gene matches: 1. The CDR3 extends over 13 amino acids. CDR3 DNA: TGTGCCAGCAGTTTGGGACAGACCTACGAGCAGTACGTC. Translated: CASSLGQTYEQYV.

The rearrangement uses TRBV25-1 and TRBJ1-2; D not resolved. The CDR3 is made up of 12 amino acids. Trimming left V 4 bases short and J 5 bases short, with 8 bases between. The germline V gene has CDR1 MGHDK and CDR2 SYGVNS. DNA of the CDR3: TGTGCCAGCAGTGGTCAGGTATATGGCTACACCTTC. Translation: CASSGQVYGYTF.

V and J are TRBV9 and TRBJ2-7; D remains ambiguous. The germline V gene encodes CDR1 SGDLS and CDR2 YYNGEE. The CDR3 runs to 13 residues. The ends were cut back, 0 bases at V and 6 bases at J, with 10 bases in the middle. CDR3 residues: CASSVATKGEQYF. CDR3 DNA sequence: TGTGCCAGCAGCGTAGCTACGAAAGGCGAGCAGTACTTC.

The rearrangement links TRBV7-2 to TRBJ2-5, with D possibly being TRBD2 (6 bases). The V gene lost 3 bases and the J gene lost 5 bases, with 10 bases spanning the gap. The germline gives CDR1 SGHTA, CDR2 FQGNSA. The CDR3 sequence is 13 residues long. Here the CDR3 DNA reads TGTGCCAGCAGCTTCCGACGGGGGGAGACCCAGTACTTC. This gives the protein CASSFRRGETQYF.

This chain links TRBV29-1 with TRBJ2-3; 10 bases align to TRBD1. V trimming: 0 bases; J trimming: 6 bases; junction bases outside the gene matches: 9. This CDR3 contains 16 residues. CDR1 is SQVTM and CDR2 is ANQGSEA in the germline V gene. CDR3 amino acids: CSVEDSRQGAGDTQYF. The CDR3 DNA follows: TGCAGCGTTGAAGATTCTCGACAGGGGGCTGGGGATACGCAGTATTTT.

This clonotype appeared a few times. The chain couples TRBV20-1 to TRBJ2-7; the D gene is possibly TRBD1 (7 bases). V lost 1 base, J lost 0 bases, and 13 bases lay in between. The CDR3 is 15 residues long. Germline assignment: CDR1 DFQATT and CDR2 SNEGSKA (reference sequence). The CDR3 DNA reads as TGCAGTGCTAGAGGACCGGGGGACAGCTCCTACGAGCAGTACGTC. The encoded protein is CSARGPGDSSYEQYV.

This clonotype was seen a few times. A much larger clone differs from this one at a single base, so this may be a read error. The genes are TRBV7-6 and TRBJ2-7; D call uncertain. The germline CDR1 and CDR2 sequences are SGHVS and FNYEAQ. The V and J ends lost 3 bases and 0 bases respectively, with 0 bases between them. The CDR3 is 11 residues long. The DNA for the CDR3 is TGTGCCAGCAGCTTCTCCTACGAGCAGTACGTC. Translating gives CASSFSYEQYV.

This clonotype was counted a few times. The chain links TRBV6-9 to TRBJ2-1; the D call may be TRBD1 or TRBD2 (5 bases each). The germline V and J ends were trimmed by 10 bases and 8 bases, with 24 bases remaining between them. CDR3 size: 15 residues. Germline V gives CDR1 MNHGY, CDR2 SVAAGI. CDR3 amino acids: CAIPPGAQLIDEQFF. In DNA, the CDR3 is TGTGCCATACCCCCCGGGGCCCAACTGATAGATGAGCAGTTCTTC.

The rearrangement links TRBV24-1 to TRBJ2-3, with D possibly matching TRBD2 (6 bases). The germline gives CDR1 KGHDR, CDR2 SFDVKD. V was clipped by 9 bases and J by 3 bases, with 12 bases between them. The CDR3 covers 13 residues. CDR3 in DNA: TGTGCCACCGGGGCACGGGGGACAGATACGCAGTATTTT. Amino acid sequence: CATGARGTDTQYF.

This clonotype was counted only a few times. This chain joins TRBV9 and TRBJ2-1; D gene uncertain. The CDR3 totals 16 residues. V was cut by 0 bases and J by 0 bases, with 10 bases left in between. Germline V gene sequence: CDR1 SGDLS, CDR2 YYNGEE. Here the CDR3 reads CASSVGILSSYNEQFF. CDR3 coding DNA: TGTGCCAGCAGCGTAGGTATTCTGAGCTCCTACAATGAGCAGTTCTTC.

V and J are TRBV12-3 or TRBV12-4 and TRBJ2-1; D not resolved. This CDR3 region has 11 residues. Trimming left V 6 bases short and J 7 bases short, with 7 bases between. CDR3 DNA sequence: TGTGCCAGCAGACAATATAATGAGCAGTTCTTC. It is translated as CASRQYNEQFF.

The rearrangement joins TRBV5-1 to TRBJ2-3, with D hard to call. The germline V and J ends were trimmed by 0 bases and 6 bases, with 14 bases remaining between them. CDR1 is SGHRS, CDR2 YFSETQ, per germline. The CDR3 has 15 amino acids. CDR3 in DNA: TGCGCCAGCAGCTTGGATTCCCCAATGAGGGATACGCAGTATTTT. It encodes CASSLDSPMRDTQYF.

This clonotype came up a few times. The chain carries TRBV5-1 and TRBJ1-2, with D possibly being TRBD1 (6 bases). Trimming removed 8 bases from V and 3 bases from J, with 14 bases in between. In germline, CDR1 is SGHRS, CDR2 YFSETQ. This CDR3 is built from 13 residues. The CDR3 spells CASQQGRDYGYTF. CDR3 nucleotides: TGCGCCAGTCAACAGGGCCGGGACTATGGCTACACCTTC.

The chain carries TRBV29-1 and TRBJ2-7; D is tentatively TRBD1 or TRBD2 (6 bases each). Germline loops: CDR1 SQVTM, CDR2 ANQGSEA. The CDR3 covers 13 residues. The V end lost 6 bases, the J end lost 7 bases, and 19 bases lay between the germline ends. CDR3 nucleotides: TGCAGCGTGGAGGGGGAGTGGGGTCGGGAGCAGTACTTC. Translating gives CSVEGEWGREQYF.